The following is a TCR beta chain sequence with its context. Antigen: not known. This sample was included in a study of T cells in localized non-small cell lung cancer. Study outcomes and limitations: Elevated blood T cell density was associated with longer overall survival. Investigators sequenced only a single tumor region, leaving heterogeneity possible. Detection in adjacent lung was observed for a median around 59 of the top 100 tumor clones. Uninvolved adjacent lung showed higher T cell clonality than tumor.

The CDR3 spans 13 residues. In germline, CDR1 is SGHRS, CDR2 YFSETQ. The V end was cut by 4 bases, the J end by 3 bases, with 10 bases between. Sequencing was performed with immunoSEQ multiplex PCR; in TCRdb, only in-frame clones are kept and a portion is missing. The table shows approximately 30,000 clones, with 80% to 90% occurring only once. The clonotype originates from a male donor older than 55 with stage III lung adenocarcinoma. The V and J genes are TRBV5-1 and TRBJ2-5; D might be TRBD1 (5 bases). The sequences come from peripheral blood, collected before any cancer treatment. The CDR3 protein is CASSPTVKETQYF. The CDR3 region has the DNA TGCGCCAGCAGCCCGACAGTTAAAGAGACCCAGTACTTC.